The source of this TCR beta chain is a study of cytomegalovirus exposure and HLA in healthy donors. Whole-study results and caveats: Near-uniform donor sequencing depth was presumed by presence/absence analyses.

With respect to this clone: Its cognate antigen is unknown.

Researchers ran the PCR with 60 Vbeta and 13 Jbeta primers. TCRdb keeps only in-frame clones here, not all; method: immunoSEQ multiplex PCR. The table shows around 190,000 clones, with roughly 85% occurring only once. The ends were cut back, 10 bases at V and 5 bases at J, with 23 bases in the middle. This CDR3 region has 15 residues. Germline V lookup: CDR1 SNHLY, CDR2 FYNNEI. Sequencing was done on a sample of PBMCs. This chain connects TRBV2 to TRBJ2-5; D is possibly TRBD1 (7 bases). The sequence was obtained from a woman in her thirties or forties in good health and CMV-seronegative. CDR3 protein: CATGGRVGGGETQYF. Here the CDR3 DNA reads TGTGCCACAGGGGGTAGGGTGGGAGGCGGGGAGACCCAGTACTTC.